This TCR beta chain is from a study of T-cell memory formation after mild COVID-19. This clonotype turned up a few times. Trimming took off 4 bases at V and 4 bases at J, with 13 bases between the two ends. Germline CDR1 reads DFQATT; CDR2 reads SNEGSKA (reference sequence). The CDR3 sequence is 13 residues long. Via MiXCR, TCRdb re-called the 5' RACE reads, giving one row per CDR3 protein. The sample shows about 400,000 distinct CDR3 sequences, 24% of them seen only once. The TCR comes from an adult woman who had mild COVID-19 (a few samples of this study predate the infection). Cell type and time point are not known. The material sequenced was PBMCs or a T cell subset sorted from them (not recorded which). The rearrangement joins TRBV20-1 to TRBJ1-2, with D tentatively TRBD1 (5 bases). CDR3 in amino acids: CSATSGGSYGYTF. Here the CDR3 DNA reads TGCAGTGCTACGTCGGGGGGGAGCTATGGCTACACCTTC.